What follows are 29 T cell receptor beta chains derived from one specimen sequenced in a study of T cell clonotyping in hematopoietic cell transplantation. The data were produced by immunoSEQ multiplex PCR, yet TCRdb's version contains in-frame clones alone and is incomplete. The sample has over 10,000 clones; approximately 83% are singletons. This material consisted of PBMCs, taken 100 days after allogeneic stem cell transplant. These receptors all come from a female patient in her forties or fifties who had an allogeneic stem cell transplant from a related donor, so T cells may come from the graft donor. Some clones in this sample may be carry-over from other donors' samples.

The chain is built from TRBV2 and TRBJ1-2; the D gene is possibly TRBD1 (5 bases). V was clipped by 7 bases and J by 6 bases, with 12 bases between them. The length of the CDR3 is 12 residues. Germline assignment: CDR1 SNHLY and CDR2 FYNNEI. The CDR3 region is CASTQGYNGYTF. CDR3 bases: TGTGCCAGCACCCAGGGTTATAATGGCTACACCTTC.

This clone was found a few times. V gene TRBV7-2 combines with J gene TRBJ1-2; D may be TRBD1 (5 bases). Trimming took off 9 bases at V and 2 bases at J, with 10 bases between the two ends. CDR3 size: 12 residues. Germline CDR1 is SGHTA and CDR2 is FQGNSA. The CDR3 here is CASTRQNYGYTF. The CDR3 DNA follows: TGTGCCAGTACCCGACAGAACTATGGCTACACCTTC.

This clone was seen more than once but under ten times. The chain uses TRBV30 and TRBJ2-5; 13 positions agree with TRBD2. The germline CDR1 and CDR2 sequences are GTSNPN and SVGIG (reference sequence). The ends lost 5 bases at V and 4 bases at J; junction bases unmatched: 7. This CDR3 is 15 amino acids long. In DNA form, the CDR3 reads TGTGCCTGGCTTAGGACTAGCGGGGGAGGAGAGACCCAGTACTTC. The encoded protein is CAWLRTSGGGETQYF.

In nucleotides, the CDR3 is TGTGCCAGCAGCCTGGTAACATTTGAAGCTTTCTTT. Residues: CASSLVTFEAFF. The chain links TRBV21-1 to TRBJ1-1; the D call of TRBD1 is as the table states it, not checked on the DNA. TRBV21-1 is tagged as a pseudogene. The CDR3 is made up of 12 amino acids.

V gene TRBV5-1 combines with J gene TRBJ1-2, with 8 positions matching TRBD1. Germline V lookup: CDR1 SGHRS, CDR2 YFSETQ. The CDR3 is 15 residues long. V dropped 4 bases and J dropped 7; count of bases not matched to a gene: 12. CDR3 sequence (DNA): TGCGCCAGCAGCGAAGCGGACAGGGCCGTGTCTGGCTACACCTTC. Protein sequence: CASSEADRAVSGYTF. Drawing the rest from reference TRBV5-1 and TRBJ1-2, the complete variable domain is KAGVTQTPRYLIKTRGQQVTLSCSPISGHRSVSWYQQTPGQGLQFLFEYFSETQRNKGNFPGRFSGRQFSNSRSEMNVSTLELGDSALYLCASSEADRAVSGYTFGSGTRLTVV.

The chain carries TRBV13 and TRBJ2-3, with 12 nucleotides matching TRBD2. Trimming removed 5 bases from V and 4 bases from J; junction bases left unmatched: 10. The CDR3 runs to 17 residues. The germline V gene encodes CDR1 PRHDT and CDR2 FYEKMQ (reference sequence). The CDR3 here is CASSQGGGLAGSDTQYF. As DNA, the CDR3 is TGTGCCAGCAGCCAAGGGGGAGGACTAGCGGGGTCAGATACGCAGTATTTT.

This chain joins TRBV9 and TRBJ1-2, with D hard to call. This CDR3 has 19 residues. Germline CDR1 SGDLS, CDR2 YYNGEE. Between the trimmed V and J ends, which lost 0 bases and 0 bases, there was a span of 21 bases. The CDR3 spells CASSVDSTTAPSSNYGYTF. The CDR3 bases are TGTGCCAGCAGCGTAGATAGTACCACGGCGCCTTCTTCTAACTATGGCTACACCTTC.

The rearrangement links TRBV5-1 to TRBJ2-5; the D gene is possibly TRBD2 (5 bases). The CDR3 is 14 residues long. V was clipped by 0 bases and J by 5 bases, with 11 bases between them. The germline V gene encodes CDR1 SGHRS and CDR2 YFSETQ. As DNA, the CDR3 is TGCGCCAGCAGCTTGGCCCGGGGAACGGAGACCCAGTACTTC. Translation: CASSLARGTETQYF. The complete variable domain, with remaining parts taken from reference TRBV5-1 and TRBJ2-5, reads KAGVTQTPRYLIKTRGQQVTLSCSPISGHRSVSWYQQTPGQGLQFLFEYFSETQRNKGNFPGRFSGRQFSNSRSEMNVSTLELGDSALYLCASSLARGTETQYFGPGTRLLVL.

This chain uses TRBV5-6 with TRBJ2-5, with TRBD1 matching 9 bases. Germline V gene data show CDR1 as SGHDT and CDR2 as YYEEEE. This CDR3 has 13 residues. Trimming took 3 bases from V and 4 from J; bases not matched to a gene: 1. CDR3 DNA: TGTGCCAGCAGCTGGGACAGGGCAGAGACCCAGTACTTC. Residues: CASSWDRAETQYF.

This chain uses TRBV6-5 with TRBJ2-3; TRBD1 might be the D (6 bases). Trimming shortened V by 6 bases and J by 3 bases, and 16 bases separated the two germline ends. In germline, CDR1 is MNHEY, CDR2 SVGAGI. This CDR3 is built from 15 residues. The CDR3 DNA follows: TGTGCCAGCAGCCCCACAGGGCTTCGGACAGATACGCAGTATTTT. Its protein is CASSPTGLRTDTQYF.

The J gene is TRBJ1-2, the V gene TRBV2; 7 bases are a match to TRBD1. This CDR3 has 13 amino acids. Trimming took 8 bases from V and 7 from J; bases not matched to a gene: 10. Germline V CDR1 and CDR2: SNHLY, FYNNEI. The CDR3 region has the DNA TGTGCCAGCGGAGACAGGGAGCTTGCTGGCTACACCTTC. Translated, it gives CASGDRELAGYTF. The full variable domain, its missing parts supplied by reference TRBV2 and TRBJ1-2, is EPEVTQTPSHQVTQMGQEVILRCVPISNHLYFYWYRQILGQKVEFLVSFYNNEISEKSEIFDDQFSVERPDGSNFTLKIRSTKLEDSAMYFCASGDRELAGYTFGSGTRLTVV.

The CDR3 spells CASSESEKLFF. CDR3 DNA sequence: TGTGCCAGTAGCGAGAGTGAAAAACTGTTTTTT. The genes are TRBV19 and TRBJ1-4; no clear D. V was shortened by 6 bases and J by 7 bases, with 6 bases between the two germline ends. The CDR3 contains 11 residues. CDR1 and CDR2 from the germline V gene are LNHDA and SQIVND (reference sequence).

V is TRBV6-6 and J is TRBJ1-3; weak D call: TRBD1 (5 bases). The CDR3 runs 15 residues. In germline, CDR1 is MNHNY, CDR2 SVGAGI (reference sequence). The V gene lost 0 bases and the J gene lost 1 base, with 7 bases spanning the gap. CDR3 sequence: CASSYSSGSGNTIYF. CDR3 coding DNA: TGTGCCAGCAGTTACTCGTCAGGGTCTGGAAACACCATATATTTT.

This chain links TRBV7-8 with TRBJ1-2; unclear D gene. The V gene lost 2 bases and the J gene lost 0 bases, with 10 bases spanning the gap. In germline, CDR1 is SGHVS, CDR2 FQNEAQ. The CDR3 is made up of 15 amino acids. The CDR3 protein is CASSLTDGPNYGYTF. As DNA, the CDR3 is TGTGCCAGCAGCTTAACTGACGGACCTAACTATGGCTACACCTTC.

The chain has TRBV29-1 and TRBJ1-2; D not resolved. Germline loops: CDR1 SQVTM, CDR2 ANQGSEA. The CDR3 runs 11 residues. The ends were cut back, 5 bases at V and 6 bases at J, with 10 bases in the middle. Written as DNA, the CDR3 is TGCAGCGTTCTCAAGGGTGATGGCTACACCTTC. Its protein product is CSVLKGDGYTF. The full variable domain, rest sourced from reference TRBV29-1 and TRBJ1-2, is SAVISQKPSRDICQRGTSLTIQCQVDSQVTMMFWYRQQPGQSLTLIATANQGSEATYESGFVIDKFPISRPNLTFSTLTVSNMSPEDSSIYLCSVLKGDGYTFGSGTRLTVV.

The chain uses TRBV2 and TRBJ1-1; no clear D gene. The germline V gene encodes CDR1 SNHLY and CDR2 FYNNEI. This CDR3 contains 14 residues. Trimming removed 5 bases at V and 0 bases at J, with 10 bases between. CDR3 loop: CASSITAMNTEAFF. CDR3 DNA: TGTGCCAGCAGTATTACAGCTATGAACACTGAAGCTTTCTTT.

The chain carries TRBV7-8 and TRBJ2-7; TRBD1 matches 9 bases. CDR1 is SGHVS, CDR2 FQNEAQ, per germline. CDR3 length: 14 amino acids. V gave up 5 bases and J gave up 3 bases; unmatched junction bases: 5. Written as DNA, the CDR3 is TGTGCCAGCAGCGGCCCGGGACAGGGCTACGAGCAGTACTTC. Its protein is CASSGPGQGYEQYF.

The CDR3 nucleotides read TGCAGCGTTGAGGGACAGGGCTTGGGCTACACCTTC. Translating it yields CSVEGQGLGYTF. The rearrangement joins TRBV29-1 to TRBJ1-2, with 9 bases identical to TRBD1. V dropped 3 bases and J dropped 8; count of bases not matched to a gene: 4. Germline V gene data show CDR1 as SQVTM and CDR2 as ANQGSEA. The CDR3 is 12 amino acids.

The count of this clone is one. The V gene is TRBV6-5, the J gene TRBJ1-1; D perhaps matches TRBD1 (6 bases). The CDR3 is 14 amino acids. CDR1 is MNHEY, CDR2 SVGAGI, per germline. V lost 7 bases and J lost 1, with 13 bases in between. The chain's CDR3 is CASKPGHGNTEAFF. The CDR3, as DNA: TGTGCCAGCAAACCGGGACATGGGAACACTGAAGCTTTCTTT.

J is TRBJ2-7 and V is TRBV19; D unresolved. The germline V gene encodes CDR1 LNHDA and CDR2 SQIVND (reference sequence). The CDR3 sequence is 15 residues long. Trimming removed 1 base at V and 0 bases at J, with 10 bases between. The CDR3 DNA reads TGTGCCAGTAGTATAGCGATGACCCTCTCCTACGAGCAGTACTTC. Translating it yields CASSIAMTLSYEQYF.

V and J are TRBV7-2 and TRBJ2-7; TRBD2 matches 14 bases. Germline V gives CDR1 SGHTA, CDR2 FQGNSA. V dropped 6 bases and J dropped 12; count of bases not matched to a gene: 10. CDR3 size: 14 residues. CDR3 nucleotides: TGTGCCAGCAGTTATGGACTAGCGGGAGGTAGTTGGTACTTC. This gives the protein CASSYGLAGGSWYF.

The chain joins TRBV7-6 to TRBJ2-7; 14 positions match TRBD2. The CDR3 spans 14 residues. Germline CDR1 and CDR2: SGHVS and FNYEAQ. Trimming cost V 5 bases and J 5 bases; bases outside gene matches: 2. CDR3 DNA sequence: TGTGCCAGCAGCCTGGGACTAGCGGGAGACGAGCAGTACTTC. The encoded protein is CASSLGLAGDEQYF.

This clone was recorded only once. The CDR3 DNA is TGTGCCAGCAGGCTTGGCGGATCGAACACCGGGGAGCTGTTTTTT. This encodes CASRLGGSNTGELFF. V is TRBV2 and J is TRBJ2-2; D is undetermined. The germline V and J ends were trimmed by 6 bases and 0 bases, with 11 bases remaining between them. CDR1 and CDR2 from the germline V gene are SNHLY and FYNNEI. This CDR3 is built from 15 residues.

This clone was seen once. The rearrangement joins TRBV27 to TRBJ2-1; the match to TRBD2 covers 8 bases. The germline CDR1 and CDR2 sequences are MNHEY and SMNVEV (reference sequence). The CDR3 runs 17 residues. V lost 4 bases and J lost 4; bases outside the gene matches: 12. The CDR3 DNA is TGTGCCAGCAGTTCTTGGTCTAGCGGGTTATCTTACAATGAGCAGTTCTTC. Translating gives CASSSWSSGLSYNEQFF.

The chain carries TRBV7-6 and TRBJ2-2; no definite D call. The germline V and J ends were trimmed by 2 bases and 1 base, with 8 bases remaining between them. CDR3 length: 15 amino acids. Germline V gene lookup returns CDR1 SGHVS and CDR2 FNYEAQ. This CDR3 is CASSLIGGNTGELFF. The CDR3 DNA is TGTGCCAGCAGCTTAATAGGCGGGAACACCGGGGAGCTGTTTTTT.

The rearrangement links TRBV27 to TRBJ1-4, with 9 bases identical to TRBD1. Trimming at V came to 6 bases and at J to 7 bases, leaving 12 bases not matched to a gene. CDR1 MNHEY and CDR2 SMNVEV come from the germline V gene (reference sequence). This CDR3 contains 16 residues. In DNA form, the CDR3 reads TGTGCCAGCAGCTCTTCCGGGACAGGGAGGGGTGAAAAACTGTTTTTT. It translates to CASSSSGTGRGEKLFF.

This clone is a singleton in its sample. This rearrangement joins TRBV6-5 to TRBJ2-7, with D unclear. This CDR3 spans 13 amino acids. Germline V gene sequence: CDR1 MNHEY, CDR2 SVGAGI. Trimming pared 2 bases from V and 3 bases from J, leaving 8 bases between. CDR3 loop: CASSYQALYEQYF. CDR3 nucleotide sequence: TGTGCCAGCAGTTACCAGGCCCTCTACGAGCAGTACTTC.

The chain employs TRBV2 and TRBJ1-3; D possibly corresponds to TRBD1 (5 bases). Germline CDR1 is SNHLY and CDR2 is FYNNEI. This CDR3 has 14 amino acids. V lost 5 bases, J lost 0 bases, and 8 bases lay in between. CDR3 amino acids: CASSRDGSGNTIYF. In nucleotides, the CDR3 is TGTGCCAGCAGTAGGGACGGCTCTGGAAACACCATATATTTT.

This sequence joins TRBV6-5 and TRBJ1-3, with D maybe TRBD1 (5 bases). Trimming took off 6 bases at V and 2 bases at J, with 11 bases between the two ends. The CDR3 is made up of 14 amino acids. CDR1 is MNHEY, CDR2 SVGAGI, per germline. For the CDR3, the DNA is TGTGCCAGCAGCGACAGAAGGGCTGGAAACACCATATATTTT. Residues: CASSDRRAGNTIYF.